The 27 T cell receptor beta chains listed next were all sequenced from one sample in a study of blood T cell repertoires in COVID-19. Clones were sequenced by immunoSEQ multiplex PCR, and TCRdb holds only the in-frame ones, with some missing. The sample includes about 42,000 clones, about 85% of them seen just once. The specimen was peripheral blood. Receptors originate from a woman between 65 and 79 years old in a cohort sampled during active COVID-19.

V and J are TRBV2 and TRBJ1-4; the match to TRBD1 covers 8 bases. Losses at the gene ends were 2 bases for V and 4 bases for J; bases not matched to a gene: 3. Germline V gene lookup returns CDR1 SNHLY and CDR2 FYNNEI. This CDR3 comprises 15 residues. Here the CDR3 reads CASSETGGHNEKLFF. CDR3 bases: TGTGCCAGCAGTGAAACAGGGGGTCATAATGAAAAACTGTTTTTT.

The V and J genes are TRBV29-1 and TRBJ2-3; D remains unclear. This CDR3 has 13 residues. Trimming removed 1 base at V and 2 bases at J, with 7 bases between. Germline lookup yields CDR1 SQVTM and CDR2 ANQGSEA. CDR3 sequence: CSVEARFTDTQYF. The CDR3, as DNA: TGCAGCGTTGAAGCCCGGTTCACAGATACGCAGTATTTT.

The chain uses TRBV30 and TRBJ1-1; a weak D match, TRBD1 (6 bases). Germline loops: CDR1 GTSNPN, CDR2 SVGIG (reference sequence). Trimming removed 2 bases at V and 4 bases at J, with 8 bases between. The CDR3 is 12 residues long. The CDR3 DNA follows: TGTGCCTGGAGTCAGGGGACCACTGAAGCTTTCTTT. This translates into CAWSQGTTEAFF.

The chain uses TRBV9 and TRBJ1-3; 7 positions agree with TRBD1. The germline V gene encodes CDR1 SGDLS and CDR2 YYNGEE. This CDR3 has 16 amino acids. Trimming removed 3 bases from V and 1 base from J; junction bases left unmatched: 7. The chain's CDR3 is CASSATLQGSGNTIYF. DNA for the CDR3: TGTGCCAGCAGCGCCACTCTACAGGGGTCTGGAAACACCATATATTTT.

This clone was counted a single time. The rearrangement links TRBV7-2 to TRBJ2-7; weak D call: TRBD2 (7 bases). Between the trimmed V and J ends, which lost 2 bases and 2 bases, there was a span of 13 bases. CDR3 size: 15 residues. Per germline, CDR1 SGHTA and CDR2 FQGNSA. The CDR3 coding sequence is TGTGCCAGCAGCTTATCGGGGGGCGGAGCCTACGAGCAGTACTTC. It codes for CASSLSGGGAYEQYF.

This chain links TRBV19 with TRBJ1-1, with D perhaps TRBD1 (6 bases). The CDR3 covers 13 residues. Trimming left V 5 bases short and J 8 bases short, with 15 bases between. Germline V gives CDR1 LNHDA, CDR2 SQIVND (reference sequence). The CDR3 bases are TGTGCCAGTAGTCTCTTGACAGGTGAGGAAGCTTTCTTT. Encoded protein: CASSLLTGEEAFF.

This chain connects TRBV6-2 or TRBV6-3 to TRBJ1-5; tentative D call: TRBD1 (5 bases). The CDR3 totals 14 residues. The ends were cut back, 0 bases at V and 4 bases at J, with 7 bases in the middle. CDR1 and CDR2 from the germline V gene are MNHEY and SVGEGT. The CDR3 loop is CASSYSGGNQPQHF. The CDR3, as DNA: TGTGCCAGCAGTTACTCCGGGGGGAATCAGCCCCAGCATTTT.

The CDR3 protein is CASSFGTGNTEAFF. The CDR3 DNA reads as TGTGCCAGTAGTTTCGGGACAGGGAACACTGAAGCTTTCTTT. This rearrangement joins TRBV19 to TRBJ1-1; 8 bases line up with TRBD1. Germline trimming cut 5 bases from V and 1 base from J; bases unmatched to any gene: 3. Germline CDR1 and CDR2: LNHDA and SQIVND (reference sequence). The CDR3 runs 14 residues.

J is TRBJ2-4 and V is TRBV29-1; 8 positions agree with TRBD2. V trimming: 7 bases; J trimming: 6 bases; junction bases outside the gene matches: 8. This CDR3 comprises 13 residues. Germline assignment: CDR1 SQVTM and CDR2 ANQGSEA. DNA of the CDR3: TGCAGCGGTAGCGGGAACCCCGGAAACATTCAGTACTTC. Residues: CSGSGNPGNIQYF.

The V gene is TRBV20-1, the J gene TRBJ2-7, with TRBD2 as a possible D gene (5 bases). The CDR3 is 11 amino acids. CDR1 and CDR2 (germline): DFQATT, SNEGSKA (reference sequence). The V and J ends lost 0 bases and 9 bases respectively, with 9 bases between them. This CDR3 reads CSARDGRGQYF. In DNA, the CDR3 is TGCAGTGCTAGAGATGGTCGGGGGCAGTACTTC.

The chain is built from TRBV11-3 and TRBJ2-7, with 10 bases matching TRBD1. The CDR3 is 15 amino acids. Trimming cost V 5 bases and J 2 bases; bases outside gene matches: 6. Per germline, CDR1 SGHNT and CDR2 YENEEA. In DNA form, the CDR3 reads TGTGCCAGCAGCCCATCCGGGACAGGGGCCTACGAGCAGTACTTC. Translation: CASSPSGTGAYEQYF. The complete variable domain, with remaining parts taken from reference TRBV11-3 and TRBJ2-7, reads EAGVVQSPRYKIIEKKQPVAFWCNPISGHNTLYWYLQNLGQGPELLIRYENEEAVDDSQLPKDRFSAERLKGVDSTLKIQPAELGDSAVYLCASSPSGTGAYEQYFGPGTRLTVT.

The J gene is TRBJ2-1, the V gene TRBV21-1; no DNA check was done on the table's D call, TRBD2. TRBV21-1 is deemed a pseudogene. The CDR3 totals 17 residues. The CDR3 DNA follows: TGTGCCAGCAGCAAAGGTTTCGGTAGCGGACCCTACAATGAGCAGTTCTTC. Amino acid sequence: CASSKGFGSGPYNEQFF.

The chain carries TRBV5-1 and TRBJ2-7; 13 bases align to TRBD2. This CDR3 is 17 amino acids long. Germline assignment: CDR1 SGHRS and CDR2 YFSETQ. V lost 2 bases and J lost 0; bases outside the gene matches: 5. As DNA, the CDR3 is TGCGCCAGCAGCTTCAGGACTAGCGGGAGAAACTCCTACGAGCAGTACTTC. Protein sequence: CASSFRTSGRNSYEQYF.

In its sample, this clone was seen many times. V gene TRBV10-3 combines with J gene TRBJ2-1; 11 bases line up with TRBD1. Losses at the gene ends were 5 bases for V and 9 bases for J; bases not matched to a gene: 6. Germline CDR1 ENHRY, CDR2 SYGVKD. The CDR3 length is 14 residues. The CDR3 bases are TGTGCCATCAGTTTTGCCGGGACAGGGGGTGAGCAGTTCTTC. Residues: CAISFAGTGGEQFF.

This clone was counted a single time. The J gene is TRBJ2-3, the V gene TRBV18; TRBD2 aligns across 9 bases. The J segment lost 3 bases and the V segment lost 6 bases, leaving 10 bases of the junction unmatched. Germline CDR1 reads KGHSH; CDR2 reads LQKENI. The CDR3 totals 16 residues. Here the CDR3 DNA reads TGTGCCAGCTCTCTACTTAGCGGGAGAGGGACAGATACGCAGTATTTT. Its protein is CASSLLSGRGTDTQYF.

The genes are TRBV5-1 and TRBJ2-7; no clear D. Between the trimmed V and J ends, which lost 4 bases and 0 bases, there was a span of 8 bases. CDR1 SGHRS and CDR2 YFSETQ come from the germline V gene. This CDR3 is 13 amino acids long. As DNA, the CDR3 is TGCGCCAGCAGCGATCTTAGCTCCTACGAGCAGTACTTC. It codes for CASSDLSSYEQYF.

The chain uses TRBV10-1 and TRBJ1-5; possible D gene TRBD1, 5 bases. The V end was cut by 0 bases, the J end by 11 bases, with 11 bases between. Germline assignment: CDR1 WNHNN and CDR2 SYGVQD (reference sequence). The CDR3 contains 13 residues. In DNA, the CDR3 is TGCGCCAGCAGTGAGTCAGGGGCTGGGGCCCAGCATTTT. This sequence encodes CASSESGAGAQHF.

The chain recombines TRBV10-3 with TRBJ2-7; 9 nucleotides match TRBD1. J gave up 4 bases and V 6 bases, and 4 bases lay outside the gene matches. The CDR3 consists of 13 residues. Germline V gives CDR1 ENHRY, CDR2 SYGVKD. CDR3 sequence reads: CAIRGGQGYEQYF. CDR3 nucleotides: TGTGCCATCAGAGGTGGACAGGGGTACGAGCAGTACTTC.

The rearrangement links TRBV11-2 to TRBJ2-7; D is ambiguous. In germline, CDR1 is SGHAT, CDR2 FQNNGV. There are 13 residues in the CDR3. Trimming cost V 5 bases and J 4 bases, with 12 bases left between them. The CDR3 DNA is TGTGCCAGCAGCCGTGAGGTTGATTACGAGCAGTACTTC. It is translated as CASSREVDYEQYF.

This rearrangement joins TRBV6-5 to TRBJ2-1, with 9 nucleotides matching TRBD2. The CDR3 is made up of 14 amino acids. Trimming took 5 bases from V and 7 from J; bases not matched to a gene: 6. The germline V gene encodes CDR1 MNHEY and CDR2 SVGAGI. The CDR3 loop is CASSKTTSGNEQFF. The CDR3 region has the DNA TGTGCCAGCAGTAAAACGACTAGCGGAAATGAGCAGTTCTTC.

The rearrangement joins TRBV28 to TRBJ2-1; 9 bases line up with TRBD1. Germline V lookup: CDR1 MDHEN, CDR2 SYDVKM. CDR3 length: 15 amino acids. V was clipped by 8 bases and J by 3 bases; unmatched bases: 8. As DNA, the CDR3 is TGTGCCAGCCTTCCGGGACAGGGTTTCTACAATGAGCAGTTCTTC. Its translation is CASLPGQGFYNEQFF.

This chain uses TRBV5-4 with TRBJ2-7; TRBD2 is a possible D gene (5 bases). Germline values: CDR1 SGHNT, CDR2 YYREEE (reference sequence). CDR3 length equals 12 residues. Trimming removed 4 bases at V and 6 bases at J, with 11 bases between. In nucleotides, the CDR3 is TGTGCCAGCAGCCCGGACGGAGGCGAGCAGTACTTC. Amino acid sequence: CASSPDGGEQYF.

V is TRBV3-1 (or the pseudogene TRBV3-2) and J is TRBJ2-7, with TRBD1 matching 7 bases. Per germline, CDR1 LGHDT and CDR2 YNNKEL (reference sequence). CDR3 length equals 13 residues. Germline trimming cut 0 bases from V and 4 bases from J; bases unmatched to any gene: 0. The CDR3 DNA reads TGTGCCAGCAGCCAAGAGACAGGGTACGAGCAGTACTTC. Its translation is CASSQETGYEQYF.

For the CDR3, the DNA is TGCAGCGTTGAAGTACAGGGTCGAGTCAGGACCCAGTACTTC. Amino acid sequence: CSVEVQGRVRTQYF. This chain uses TRBV29-1 with TRBJ2-5, with D maybe TRBD1 (6 bases). This CDR3 region has 14 residues. The V gene lost 1 base and the J gene lost 7 bases, with 16 bases spanning the gap. The germline gives CDR1 SQVTM, CDR2 ANQGSEA.

The CDR3 DNA is TGTGCCAGCAGTTATACCCAGAGAGTAGCGGGGTCCAATGAGCAGTTCTTC. Translating it yields CASSYTQRVAGSNEQFF. This chain links TRBV6-2 or TRBV6-3 with TRBJ2-1; 8 bases fit TRBD2. Trimming removed 3 bases from V and 6 bases from J; junction bases left unmatched: 13. The germline V gene has CDR1 MNHEY and CDR2 SVGEGT. The CDR3 spans 17 residues.

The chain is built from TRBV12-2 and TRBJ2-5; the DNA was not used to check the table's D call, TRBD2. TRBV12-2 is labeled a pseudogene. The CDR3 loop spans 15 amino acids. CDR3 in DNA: TGTGCAAGTCGCACTCGACTAGCGGGAGGAGAGACCCAGTACTTC. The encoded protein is CASRTRLAGGETQYF.

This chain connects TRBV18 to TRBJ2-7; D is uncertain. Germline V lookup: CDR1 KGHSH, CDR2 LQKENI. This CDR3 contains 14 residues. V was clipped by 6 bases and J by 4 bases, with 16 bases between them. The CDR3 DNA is TGTGCCAGCTCGCCTAGAAGCGCCGGATACGAGCAGTACTTC. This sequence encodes CASSPRSAGYEQYF.